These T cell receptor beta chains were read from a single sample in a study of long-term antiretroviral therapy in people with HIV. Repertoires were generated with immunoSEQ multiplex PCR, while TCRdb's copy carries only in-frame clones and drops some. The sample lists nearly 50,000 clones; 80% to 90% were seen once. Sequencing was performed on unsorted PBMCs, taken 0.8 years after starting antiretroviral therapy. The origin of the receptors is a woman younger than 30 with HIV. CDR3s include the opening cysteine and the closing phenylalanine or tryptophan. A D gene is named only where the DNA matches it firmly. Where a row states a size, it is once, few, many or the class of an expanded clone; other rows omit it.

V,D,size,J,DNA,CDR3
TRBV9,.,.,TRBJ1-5,TGTGCCAGCAGCGTAGGCCACAGTAGCAATCAGCCCCAGCATTTT,CASSVGHSSNQPQHF
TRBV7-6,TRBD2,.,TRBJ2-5,TGTGCCAGCAGCTTAAGGATCCTGGAAGCGGGAACAGAGACCCAGTACTTC,CASSLRILEAGTETQYF
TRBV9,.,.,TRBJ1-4,TGTGCCAGCAGCGTAGAGGGGGGGCCGGATGAAAAACTGTTTTTT,CASSVEGGPDEKLFF
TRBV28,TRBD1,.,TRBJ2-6,TGTGCCAGCAGGAACAGGGGGCGTACTGGGGCCAACGTCCTGACTTTC,CASRNRGRTGANVLTF
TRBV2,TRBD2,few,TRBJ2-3,TGTGCCAGCAAGGCTAGCGGGGCAAACACAGATACGCAGTATTTT,CASKASGANTDTQYF
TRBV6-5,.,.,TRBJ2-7,TGTGCCAGCAGCCACAGACAGGCGTCCTACGAGCAGTACTTC,CASSHRQASYEQYF
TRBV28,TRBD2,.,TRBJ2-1,TGTGCCAGCAGTTTCTCCCGTGGGACTAGCGCCATGCCTGGCTCCTACAATGAGCAGTTCTTC,CASSFSRGTSAMPGSYNEQFF
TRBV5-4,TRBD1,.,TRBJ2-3,TGTGCCAGCAGCTTTCCGGGACAGGGGGCAGATACGCAGTATTTT,CASSFPGQGADTQYF
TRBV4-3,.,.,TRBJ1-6,TGCGCCAGCAGCCAAGACCTTGGTGGCGGCCTTCTTGAATCACCCCTCCACTTT,CASSQDLGGGLLESPLHF
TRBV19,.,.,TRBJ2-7,TGTGCCAGCAGTACCACCTTGGGAGGCTACGAGCAGTACTTC,CASSTTLGGYEQYF
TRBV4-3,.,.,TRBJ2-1,TGCGCCAGCAGCCACCTCAAAGGGGGACGGGAGCAGTTCTTC,CASSHLKGGREQFF
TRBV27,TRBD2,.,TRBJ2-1,TGTGCCAGCAGTTTGAGGACTAGCGGGATACCCTCCTACAATGAGCAGTTCTTC,CASSLRTSGIPSYNEQFF
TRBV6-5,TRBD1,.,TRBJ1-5,TGTGCCAGCAGGAGGGACAGTCTGTCCCGGGAAGGCCAGCATTTT,CASRRDSLSREGQHF
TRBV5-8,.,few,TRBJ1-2,TGTGCCAGCAGCTTGGCCCAGGGAACGTTCCTATACGGCTACACCTTC,CASSLAQGTFLYGYTF
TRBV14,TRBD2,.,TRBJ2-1,TGTGCCAGCAGCCAAGTTTGGGAGGGGCGCCCAGTACCCTACAATGAGCAGTTCTTC,CASSQVWEGRPVPYNEQFF
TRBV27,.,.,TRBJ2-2,TGTGCCAGCAGTTTCGGGCTTACCCTGAACACCGGGGAGCTGTTTTTT,CASSFGLTLNTGELFF
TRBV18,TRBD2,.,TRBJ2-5,TGTGCCAGCTCACCGTCGGGAGGAGAGACCCAGTACTTC,CASSPSGGETQYF
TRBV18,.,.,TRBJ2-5,TGTGCCAGCTCACCCATGGGCGCCAACGGAGAGACCCAGTACTTC,CASSPMGANGETQYF
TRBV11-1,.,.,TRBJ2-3,TGTGCCAGCAGCTTAGTGGGCGGGACTAGCACAGATACGCAGTATTTT,CASSLVGGTSTDTQYF
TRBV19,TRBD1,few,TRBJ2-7,TGTGCCAGTAGTATAGGTCAGGGGGCTGTCTACGAGCAGTACTTC,CASSIGQGAVYEQYF
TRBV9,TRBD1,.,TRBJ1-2,TGTGCCAGCAGCGTAGAATACAGGGGGTACGACTATGGCTACACCTTC,CASSVEYRGYDYGYTF
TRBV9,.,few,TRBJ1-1,TGTGCCAGCAGCGAGGAACAGTACACTGAAGCTTTCTTT,CASSEEQYTEAFF
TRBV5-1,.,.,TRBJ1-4,TGCGCCAGCAGCTTGGGACACCTGGCAACTAATGAAAAACTGTTTTTT,CASSLGHLATNEKLFF
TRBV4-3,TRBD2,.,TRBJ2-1,TGCGCCAGCAGCCAAGATGGGACTAGCGCGTACAATGAGCAGTTCTTC,CASSQDGTSAYNEQFF
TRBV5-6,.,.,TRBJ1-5,TGTGCCAGCAGCTTTGGTGGACAGCCCCAGCATTTT,CASSFGGQPQHF
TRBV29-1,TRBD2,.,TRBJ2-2,TGCAGCGTGACCCTGCTAGCGGAGAACACCGGGGAGCTGTTTTTT,CSVTLLAENTGELFF
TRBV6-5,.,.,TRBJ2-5,TGTGCCAGCAGTACCAATAAAGAGACCCAGTACTTC,CASSTNKETQYF
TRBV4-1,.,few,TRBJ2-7,TGCGCCAGCAGCCAAGGTTCTCTAGCGTCTTCCTACGAGCAGTACTTC,CASSQGSLASSYEQYF
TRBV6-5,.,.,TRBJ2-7,TGTGCCAGCAGACCGGGCGGCTCCTACGAGCAGTACTTC,CASRPGGSYEQYF
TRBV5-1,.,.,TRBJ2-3,TGCGCCAGCAGCTTCAGCAGAGATACGCAGTATTTT,CASSFSRDTQYF
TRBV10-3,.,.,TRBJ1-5,TGTGCCATCAGTGAGTCGGGGGGTAAAGGGAATCAGCCCCAGCATTTT,CAISESGGKGNQPQHF
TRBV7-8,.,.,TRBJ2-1,TGTGCCAGCAGCTTAGTTCTGGGAGACTACAATGAGCAGTTCTTC,CASSLVLGDYNEQFF
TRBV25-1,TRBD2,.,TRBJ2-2,TGTGCCAGCGGACTAGCGGGAGGAGGCACCGGGGAGCTGTTTTTT,CASGLAGGGTGELFF
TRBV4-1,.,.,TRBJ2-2,TGCGCCAGCAGCCGAGATATCTTAAGGGTGACCGGGGAGCTGTTTTTT,CASSRDILRVTGELFF
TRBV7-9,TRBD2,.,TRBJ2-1,TGTGCCAGCAGCCAACGGACTAGCGATGAGCAGTTCTTC,CASSQRTSDEQFF
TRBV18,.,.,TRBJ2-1,TGTGCCAGCTCACCCGAGCAAGAGTCGGCAGGCCATTACAATGAGCAGTTCTTC,CASSPEQESAGHYNEQFF
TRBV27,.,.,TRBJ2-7,TGTGCCAGCAACGGGAGGACAGGCGGATCCTACGAGCAGTACTTC,CASNGRTGGSYEQYF
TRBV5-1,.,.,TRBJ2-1,TGCGCCAGCAGCTTGAACCAGGGCGGCGAGCAGTTCTTC,CASSLNQGGEQFF
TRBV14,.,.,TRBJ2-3,TGTGCCAGCAGCCAGCCGAGGCACGCCTCAGATACGCAGTATTTT,CASSQPRHASDTQYF
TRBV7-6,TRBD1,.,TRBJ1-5,TGTGCCAGCAGCTTGGGGACAGGCCTTTATAGCAATCAGCCCCAGCATTTT,CASSLGTGLYSNQPQHF